This T cell receptor beta chain was observed in a study of cytomegalovirus exposure and HLA in healthy donors. A note on this clone: Its target is not known.

The study sampled nominally healthy donors, though unrecorded immune exposures were likely. This CDR3 comprises 14 residues. Germline V gene sequence: CDR1 SGDLS, CDR2 YYNGEE. The V gene end was trimmed by 5 bases and the J gene end by 7 bases; junction bases not matched to a gene: 5. General study points: Researchers reported from a later analysis that most CMV-associated TCR beta chains appeared HLA-restricted. Equally common other TCR beta chains were less clonally expanded than HLA-associated ones, a later analysis found.

It was with 60 Vbeta and 13 Jbeta primers that the PCR ran. Method: immunoSEQ multiplex PCR; TCRdb's copy keeps in-frame clones and lacks some. In the table there are 76,000 or so clones, 78% of which are singletons. The chain carries TRBV9 and TRBJ2-1; TRBD2 agrees at 11 bases. The sample comprised PBMCs. The clonotype originates from a woman aged 40 to 50 in good health and CMV-seropositive. In nucleotides, the CDR3 is TGTGCCAGCAGTAGCGGGGGGGTGACAAATGAGCAGTTCTTC. Amino acid sequence: CASSSGGVTNEQFF.